This is a list of T cell receptor beta chains from one sample in a study of cytomegalovirus exposure and HLA in healthy donors. Method: immunoSEQ multiplex PCR; TCRdb's copy keeps in-frame clones and lacks some. The sample records about 200,000 clones, approximately 80% being singletons. Source material: PBMCs. All receptors derive from a man in his forties or fifties in good health and CMV-seronegative. The CDR3 runs from the conserved cysteine through the conserved F or W. The D gene is left open where the match is weak. Rows give clone size only sometimes, using once, few, many, or a class for an expanded clone.

-	-	TRBJ2-3	TRBV5-6	TGTGCCAGCAGCGGCGCGCGATACGGCGGAGGGAGTGATACGCAGTATTTT	CASSGARYGGGSDTQYF
TRBD1	few	TRBJ2-7	TRBV7-2	TGTGCCAGCAGCCCCGGACAGGGGTACGAGCAGTACTTC	CASSPGQGYEQYF
-	once	TRBJ2-5	TRBV19	TGTGCCAGTAGCGCAGGGGCGTGGGAGACCCAGTACTTC	CASSAGAWETQYF
TRBD1	few	TRBJ2-7	TRBV6-1	TGTGCCAGCAGTGTAACCATCCGGGACAGGGGGTCAACCTACGAGCAGTACTTC	CASSVTIRDRGSTYEQYF
TRBD2	once	TRBJ2-5	TRBV15	TGTGCCACCAGCAGAGGACTAGCGGGAGGCCAAGAGACCCAGTACTTC	CATSRGLAGGQETQYF
-	-	TRBJ1-3	TRBV4-1	TGCGCCAGCAGCCAAGGCGGCAGAGCCTCTGGAAACACCATATATTTT	CASSQGGRASGNTIYF
-	-	TRBJ1-1	TRBV12-5	TGTGCTAGTGGTTTGGTACAATCAGGGAACACTGAAGCTTTCTTT	CASGLVQSGNTEAFF
-	-	TRBJ1-6	TRBV5-1	TGCGCCAGCAGCCCACAGGACCCCACGTGGAATTCACCCCTCCACTTT	CASSPQDPTWNSPLHF
-	-	TRBJ1-1	TRBV25-1	TGTGCCAGCAGTGAATCCACGATAGTTAGCACTGAAGCTTTCTTT	CASSESTIVSTEAFF
TRBD1	once	TRBJ1-2	TRBV4-1	TGCGCCAGCAGCCAAGTGGACGGCTGGACAGGGGGCGATGGCTACACCTTC	CASSQVDGWTGGDGYTF
TRBD2	-	TRBJ2-2	TRBV14	TGTGCCAGCAGCCAAGGAGGAGCGGCCCGGGGGGGCACCGGGGAGCTGTTTTTT	CASSQGGAARGGTGELFF
-	-	TRBJ1-3	TRBV11-2	TGTGCCAGCAGCTCCCCGTCCTCTGGAAACACCATATATTTT	CASSSPSSGNTIYF
-	-	TRBJ2-1	TRBV6-5	TGTGCCAGCAGTTATTCTCCCGGCAATGAGCAGTTCTTC	CASSYSPGNEQFF
-	-	TRBJ1-5	TRBV18	TGTGCCAGCAAAAAAGAGGGACCCCAGCATTTT	CASKKEGPQHF
TRBD1	once	TRBJ2-5	TRBV5-4	TGTGCCAGCAGCTCAGGGGGCTTCCCAGTGGAGACCCAGTACTTC	CASSSGGFPVETQYF
TRBD1	-	TRBJ1-4	TRBV7-6	TGTGCCAGCAGCTCCGGGACAGGCCTTGAAAAACTGTTTTTT	CASSSGTGLEKLFF
TRBD2	-	TRBJ2-3	TRBV9	TGTGCCAGCACCTCTAGAGCGGGGGTAAGCACAGATACGCAGTATTTT	CASTSRAGVSTDTQYF
TRBD1	few	TRBJ2-7	TRBV7-6	TGTGCCAGCAGCTCGCGGACAGGGGCGGGGTACGAGCAGTACTTC	CASSSRTGAGYEQYF
TRBD1	-	TRBJ2-1	TRBV7-2	TGTGCCAGCAGCGCTCAAGCCGGGACAGGGGTGTACAATGAGCAGTTCTTC	CASSAQAGTGVYNEQFF
TRBD2	-	TRBJ2-7	TRBV5-1	TGCGCCAGCAGGACCGGGGGGAGGAACGAGCAGTACTTC	CASRTGGRNEQYF
TRBD2	-	TRBJ2-1	TRBV19	TGTGCCAGTAGTCCAGGACTAGCGGGAGTCTGGAATGAGCAGTTCTTC	CASSPGLAGVWNEQFF
TRBD2	-	TRBJ2-1	TRBV13	TGTGCCAGCAGCTTAGAACTAGCGGGTGACGATGAGCAGTTCTTC	CASSLELAGDDEQFF
-	-	TRBJ2-3	TRBV6-6	TGTGCCAGCAGTTACCAGGTCAGCCCCACAGATACGCAGTATTTT	CASSYQVSPTDTQYF
-	-	TRBJ2-7	TRBV6-5	TGTGCCAGCAGTCCCGGGAGAGACTACGAGCAGTACTTC	CASSPGRDYEQYF
TRBD1	-	TRBJ1-4	TRBV7-2	TGTGCCAGCAGCTTCGGACAGGGGGCATCTAATGAAAAACTGTTTTTT	CASSFGQGASNEKLFF
TRBD1	-	TRBJ2-2	TRBV18	TGTGCCAGCTCACGGGGACAGGGTACGAACACCGGGGAGCTGTTTTTT	CASSRGQGTNTGELFF
-	few	TRBJ1-4	TRBV4-1	TGCGCCAGCAGCCAACCCGGGACTCCCGGTGAAAAACTGTTTTTT	CASSQPGTPGEKLFF
TRBD2	-	TRBJ2-1	TRBV28	TGTGCCAGCAGTTTGAGCGGGAGTAGGAATGAGCAGTTCTTC	CASSLSGSRNEQFF
-	-	TRBJ2-7	TRBV5-4	TGTGCCAGCAGCTATGGACAGAAAAGCTCCTACGAGCAGTACTTC	CASSYGQKSSYEQYF
-	-	TRBJ1-2	TRBV7-6	TGTGCCAGCAGCTCGACTCCTTTGTGGGGCTACACCTTC	CASSSTPLWGYTF
-	-	TRBJ1-2	TRBV5-1	TGCGCCAGCAGCTTGGAACAGGGCCCCTATGGCTACACCTTC	CASSLEQGPYGYTF
TRBD1	-	TRBJ2-7	TRBV7-9	TGTGCCAGCACAGGGGACAGCCACGAGCAGTACTTC	CASTGDSHEQYF
-	-	TRBJ2-3	TRBV9	TGTGCCAGCAGCGCTGGGGACTCCCGCGATACGCAGTATTTT	CASSAGDSRDTQYF
-	-	TRBJ2-7	TRBV30	TGTGCCTGGAAGGGTCAGGGCCACGAGCAGTACTTC	CAWKGQGHEQYF
TRBD1	-	TRBJ1-2	TRBV6-5	TGTGCCAGCAGTTCCCGGGACAGGGGGCTCTATGGCTACACCTTC	CASSSRDRGLYGYTF
TRBD1	-	TRBJ2-5	TRBV10-3	TGTGCCATCAGCACCGGGACAGGGGCCGAGACCCAGTACTTC	CAISTGTGAETQYF
TRBD1	-	TRBJ2-2	TRBV4-1	TGCGCCAGCAGCCAATCATGGACAGGGGCTGGGGAGCTGTTTTTT	CASSQSWTGAGELFF
-	-	TRBJ2-3	TRBV6-5	TGTGCCAGCAGTTACTCGATTAGCTCAGATACGCAGTATTTT	CASSYSISSDTQYF
-	-	TRBJ2-5	TRBV6-5	TGTGCCAGCACGGTGGTAGAGACCCAGTACTTC	CASTVVETQYF
-	-	TRBJ1-2	TRBV5-4	TGTGCCAGCAGGACAGGCCTCAACTATGGCTACACCTTC	CASRTGLNYGYTF
-	-	TRBJ2-1	TRBV10-2	TGCGCCAGCAGTGAGCAAAGCGGAGGGCCCTACAATGAGCAGTTCTTC	CASSEQSGGPYNEQFF
TRBD1	-	TRBJ2-7	TRBV5-1	TGCGCCAGCAGCTCGCTGACAGGGCCCTACGAGCAGTACTTC	CASSSLTGPYEQYF
TRBD1	-	TRBJ2-7	TRBV7-2	TGTGCCAGCAGCACTACTCCGGGACAGGGACCTTATAACTCCTACGAGCAGTACTTC	CASSTTPGQGPYNSYEQYF
-	-	TRBJ2-2	TRBV27	TGTGCCAGCAGTTCCTACAGGGAAAAGGCCGGGGAGCTGTTTTTT	CASSSYREKAGELFF
TRBD1	-	TRBJ2-1	TRBV7-3	TGTGCCAGCAGTTTGGGACAGGGGGCGTACAATGAGCAGTTCTTC	CASSLGQGAYNEQFF
-	-	TRBJ1-1	TRBV6-1	TGTGCCAGCAGTGACGGCGGATACACTGAAGCTTTCTTT	CASSDGGYTEAFF
-	once	TRBJ2-5	TRBV7-9	TGTGCCAGCAGCTTAGCGCAACTAGCAAAAGAGACCCAGTACTTC	CASSLAQLAKETQYF
-	-	TRBJ2-1	TRBV5-6	TGTGCCAGCAGCTTAGGGGAGGCTGTGCAGTTCTTC	CASSLGEAVQFF
-	-	TRBJ2-1	TRBV5-6	TGTGCCAGCAGCTTGGCGGCTAGGCGGGATGGTAGTGAGCAGTTCTTC	CASSLAARRDGSEQFF
TRBD2	-	TRBJ2-1	TRBV6-1	TGTGCCAGCAGAGCCCTAGCGGGAGTGAATGAGCAGTTCTTC	CASRALAGVNEQFF
TRBD2	-	TRBJ2-3	TRBV4-2	TGTGCCAGCAGCCCCGGACTAGAGGTTTCGACAGATACGCAGTATTTT	CASSPGLEVSTDTQYF